This is a list of T cell receptor beta chains from one sample in a study of CD8 T cells in ankylosing spondylitis. Using its own MiXCR run on the 5' RACE reads, TCRdb lists one record per CDR3 protein. Here the sample spans 30,000 to 45,000 distinct CDR3 sequences, 9.5% to 11% being singletons. Specimen: synovial fluid, either unsorted or a sorted T cell fraction (not recorded which). The receptors stem from a male donor with ankylosing spondylitis. Each CDR3 is given without its conserved first and last residue.

j_call,v_call,cdr3_length,cdr3_aa
TRBJ1-2,TRBV24-1,11,ATSADHGYGYT
TRBJ2-7,TRBV7-8,12,ASSSGPTALEQY
TRBJ2-3,TRBV28,11,ASSLRGADTQY
TRBJ1-1,TRBV5-4,15,ASSPHREGVLNTEAF
TRBJ2-1,TRBV6-1,12,ASSEASAYNEQF
TRBJ2-1,TRBV5-5,11,AIGPGPGDEQF
TRBJ2-7,TRBV20-1,11,SASPSIPNEQY
TRBJ1-6,TRBV4-2,11,ASSPGPASSLH
TRBJ2-3,TRBV7-2,12,ASSPRTSAMTQY
TRBJ2-7,TRBV20-1,12,SALRTGGSNEQY
TRBJ2-7,TRBV28,11,ASSLSLSYEQY
TRBJ2-7,TRBV7-9,11,ASSRDSSYEQY
TRBJ2-7,TRBV3-1,14,ASSQDGTSGIYEQY
TRBJ1-1,TRBV7-2,15,ASSLWGQQGRGNEAF